These 28 T cell receptor beta chains were all obtained from the same sample, sequenced in a study of CD8+ T cells in alopecia areata. It was cDNA, reverse transcribed from extracted RNA, that served as the sequencing template. Sequenced by immunoSEQ multiplex PCR; TCRdb stores in-frame clones only, minus some. The table lists around 100,000 clones, with no singletons. Material: lesional skin. The source of these receptors is a C3H/HeJ mouse with alopecia areata. For this mouse line, the MHC haplotype is H2-k.

On this clone itself: The genes and germline here are from mouse. The read ends 4 residues shy of where the CDR3 ends; the end is completed using the germline J gene. The V gene is TRBV13-1, the J gene TRBJ2-3; 10 nucleotides align to TRBD2. The CDR3 totals 15 residues. Looked up from germline, CDR1 is NSHNY and CDR2 is SYGAGN. The CDR3 bases that were read are TGTGCCAGCAGTGATTCTGGGGGGGCAATAGAA. Its protein is CASSDSGGAIE. The full CDR3 reads CASSDSGGAIETLYF.

Only a few counts were recorded for this clone. Gene names are the mouse ones. The read comes to an end 4 residues before the CDR3 does, leaving the germline J gene to fill in the end. This rearrangement joins TRBV17 to TRBJ2-3; D is perhaps TRBD1 (5 bases). Trimming removed 5 bases from V and 0 bases from J, with 12 bases in between. The germline V gene has CDR1 MNHDT and CDR2 YYDKIL. This CDR3 has 15 amino acids. The CDR3 sequence is CASSVGHTSAETLYF. CDR3 DNA, as far as it was read: TGTGCTAGCAGTGTAGGACACACTAGTGCAGAA.

This clone was counted at least ten times. The listed genes are named as in mouse. The read falls 4 residues short of the CDR3 end, and the missing part is taken from the germline J gene. This chain links TRBV3 with TRBJ2-3; the match to TRBD2 covers 7 bases. CDR1 and CDR2 (germline): SNHLY, FYNGKV (reference sequence). The CDR3 spans 15 residues. The ends lost 5 bases at V and 1 base at J; junction bases unmatched: 6. The CDR3 DNA, read in part, is TGTGCCAGCAGCCACCGACTGGGAGGTGCAGAA. Its translation: CASSHRLGGAE. The full CDR3 protein is CASSHRLGGAETLYF.

This clone appeared a few times. Gene names are mouse gene names. CDR3 DNA (partial): TGTGCCTGGAGACGCGGGACAGCTAGTCAAAAC. Translating gives CAWRRGTASQN. The CDR3, in full, reads CAWRRGTASQNTLYF. This rearrangement joins TRBV31 to TRBJ2-4; 7 positions agree with TRBD1. The read halts 4 residues ahead of the CDR3 end, with the missing end drawn from the germline J gene. Germline V gene data show CDR1 as GKSSPN and CDR2 as SITVG. This CDR3 region has 15 residues. J was trimmed by 0 bases and V by 3 bases; bases with no gene match: 6.

About this clone: The gene names here belong to mouse. The read ends 4 residues shy of where the CDR3 ends; the end is completed using the germline J gene. V gene TRBV1 combines with J gene TRBJ2-3, with D possibly TRBD1 on 5 matching bases. The V gene lost 5 bases and the J gene lost 4 bases, with 10 bases spanning the gap. The germline gives CDR1 NSQYPW, CDR2 LRSPGD (reference sequence). The CDR3 runs to 13 residues. This chain's CDR3 is CTCSPPGTETLYF. CDR3 DNA, as far as it was read: TGCACCTGCAGTCCCCCAGGGACAGAA.

In regard to this clone: These gene names are mouse names. The read stops 4 residues short of the end of the CDR3; the missing end is completed from the germline J gene. The chain carries TRBV19 and TRBJ1-1; 7 bases match TRBD1. Per the germline V gene, CDR1 is FNHDT and CDR2 is SITEND (reference sequence). V dropped 1 base and J dropped 3; count of bases not matched to a gene: 6. This CDR3 comprises 15 residues. CDR3 amino acids: CASSITGGGDTEVFF. CDR3 bases read: TGTGCCAGCAGTATAACCGGAGGGGGCGACACA. The whole variable domain, filled in from reference TRBV19 and TRBJ1-1, reads GGIITQTPKFLIGQEGQKLTLKCQQNFNHDTMYWYRQDSGKGLRLIYYSITENDLQKGDLSEGYDASREKKSSFSLTVTSAQKNEMAVFLCASSITGGGDTEVFFGKGTRLTVV.

This clone was seen only a few times. The gene names here belong to mouse. The read terminates 4 residues before the CDR3 end, so the remaining end is supplied by the germline J gene. This chain links TRBV13-3 with TRBJ2-3; 7 positions agree with TRBD1. From germline, CDR1 is NNHDY and CDR2 SYVADS. V lost 4 bases, J lost 2 bases, and 10 bases stayed unmatched. This CDR3 is 16 amino acids long. CDR3 residues: CASSIDRDLSAETLYF. The sequenced CDR3 bases are TGTGCCAGCAGTATTGACAGGGACCTCTCTGCAGAA.

There are a few counts of this clone. The DNA translation disagrees with the TCRdb protein at residue 13, so the protein in this description comes from the DNA. The gene names given are mouse names. The sequence runs out 3 residues before the end of the CDR3; the remainder is reconstructed from the germline J gene. The chain joins TRBV1 to TRBJ1-3; TRBD1 agrees at 8 bases. The length of the CDR3 is 16 residues. CDR1 is NSQYPW, CDR2 LRSPGD, per germline (reference sequence). Trimming at V came to 1 base and at J to 4 bases, leaving 6 bases not matched to a gene. The CDR3 DNA, read in part, is TGCACCTGCAGTGCAGGGACAGGGACAAGGGGAAATACG. This gives the protein CTCSAGTGTRGNT. In full, the CDR3 is CTCSAGTGTRGNTLYF.

This clone was counted between two and nine times. Germline and genes: mouse. The read halts 4 residues ahead of the CDR3 end, with the missing end drawn from the germline J gene. This chain uses TRBV19 with TRBJ2-2; D might be TRBD2 (7 bases). The CDR3 loop spans 16 amino acids. V was pared by 2 bases and J by 3 bases, with 14 bases between. Germline CDR1 FNHDT, CDR2 SITEND (reference sequence). The CDR3 DNA, read in part, is TGTGCCAGCAGTATTATGGGGGGCCGGGACACCGGG. Its translation: CASSIMGGRDTG. The entire CDR3 sequence reads CASSIMGGRDTGQLYF.

A word on this clone: The genes are named according to mouse. Read coverage stops 4 residues before the CDR3 terminus; the germline J gene supplies the remainder. At the DNA level, this CDR3 is encoded by other sequences in the same sample as well. The genes are TRBV13-3 and TRBJ2-3, with a weak D call TRBD1 (6 bases). This CDR3 is built from 13 residues. Germline CDR1 reads NNHDY; CDR2 reads SYVADS. V lost 6 bases and J 3 bases, leaving 11 bases between the germline ends. The CDR3 DNA, read in part, is TGTGCCAGCACTCAGGGGCGCGCAGAA. Its protein product is CASTQGRAE. The whole CDR3 reads CASTQGRAETLYF.

The table lists this clone with a few counts. Gene labels here are mouse ones. The sequenced fragment ends 4 residues before the CDR3 boundary, so the rest is inferred from the germline J gene. The chain is built from TRBV13-3 and TRBJ2-4; no clear D gene. The CDR3 length is 13 residues. Germline loops: CDR1 NNHDY, CDR2 SYVADS. The sequenced CDR3 bases are TGTGCCAGCAGTGATGCGCAGCCAAAC. Translation gives CASSDAQPN. The entire CDR3 reads CASSDAQPNTLYF.

With regard to this clone: Germline and genes: mouse. The read terminates 4 residues before the CDR3 end, so the remaining end is supplied by the germline J gene. The chain recombines TRBV16 with TRBJ2-3, with 8 positions matching TRBD2. Per the germline V gene, CDR1 is SGHSA and CDR2 is FRNQAP. This CDR3 is 17 amino acids long. Losses at the gene ends were 0 bases for V and 2 bases for J; bases not matched to a gene: 7. CDR3 DNA (partial): TGTGCAAGCAGCTTAGACGGGGGGGCGATATATGCAGAA. This sequence encodes CASSLDGGAIYAE. In full, the CDR3 reads CASSLDGGAIYAETLYF.

Details on this clone: Gene and germline names: mouse. The read finishes 4 residues shy of the CDR3 end, and the germline J gene is used to complete it. The V gene is TRBV13-3, the J gene TRBJ1-1, with D possibly TRBD1 on 6 matching bases. Germline-derived CDR1 and CDR2 are NNHDY and SYVADS. This CDR3 is 13 amino acids long. CDR3 sequence: CASSAAQGGEVFF. Partial CDR3 DNA: TGTGCCAGCAGTGCCGCACAGGGAGGA.

This clone was seen a handful of times. Each gene name is a mouse one. Coverage ceases 4 residues before the CDR3 finishes, and the germline J gene fills in the end. This chain joins TRBV17 and TRBJ2-7, with D maybe TRBD1 (5 bases). The CDR3 is made up of 14 amino acids. The V end was cut by 5 bases, the J end by 0 bases, with 11 bases between. Germline lookup yields CDR1 MNHDT and CDR2 YYDKIL. CDR3 loop: CASSSTAFSYEQYF. Incomplete CDR3 DNA: TGTGCTAGCAGTTCGACAGCCTTCTCCTAT.

This clone turned up a few times. Gene names and germline refer to mouse. The read terminates 4 residues ahead of where the CDR3 ends, so the germline J gene completes it. V usage is TRBV13-3 and J usage is TRBJ1-1, with 9 bases aligning to TRBD1. Germline V gene data show CDR1 as NNHDY and CDR2 as SYVADS. The V segment lost 4 bases and the J segment 1 base; nucleotides outside the gene matches: 5. There are 15 residues in the CDR3. The CDR3 sequence is CASSYRGRGNTEVFF. The sequenced CDR3 bases are TGTGCCAGCAGTTACAGGGGGCGAGGGAACACA.

This clone came up a few times. Any gene name here is a mouse gene name. The read is 4 residues too short to cover the CDR3 end, so that end is filled in from the germline J gene. The chain carries TRBV13-1 and TRBJ2-1; 9 bases are a match to TRBD2. After removal of 2 bases from V and 2 bases from J, the junction contained 2 bases not matched to a gene. CDR3 size: 15 residues. Germline CDR1 NSHNY, CDR2 SYGAGN. CDR3 DNA (partial): TGTGCCAGCAGTGAAAGACTGGGGGACTATGCT. This codes for CASSERLGDYA. The CDR3, in full, reads CASSERLGDYAEQFF.

This clone has a handful of counts. Mouse gene names apply. CDR3 DNA (partial): TGTGCAAGCAGCTTACGGACTGGGGGGGGCTAT. It codes for CASSLRTGGGY. The complete CDR3 reads CASSLRTGGGYEQYF. The rearrangement links TRBV16 to TRBJ2-7, with 12 positions matching TRBD2. The sequenced fragment ends 4 residues before the CDR3 boundary, so the rest is inferred from the germline J gene. The CDR3 has 15 residues. Losses at the gene ends were 2 bases for V and 3 bases for J; bases not matched to a gene: 2. The germline CDR1 and CDR2 sequences are SGHSA and FRNQAP.

This clone was counted between two and nine times. Mouse germline and gene names are used. The read finishes 4 residues shy of the CDR3 end, and the germline J gene is used to complete it. The chain recombines TRBV1 with TRBJ2-7; D not resolved. The CDR3 extends over 14 amino acids. V was pared by 0 bases and J by 3 bases, with 9 bases between. The germline gives CDR1 NSQYPW, CDR2 LRSPGD (reference sequence). The CDR3 sequence is CTCSAEGRSYEQYF. CDR3 DNA, as far as it was read: TGCACCTGCAGTGCAGAAGGCAGGAGCTAT.

This clone appeared a few times. All gene names here are mouse names. Read sequence stops 4 residues before the CDR3 end, and the germline J gene provides the missing end. The rearrangement joins TRBV19 to TRBJ2-1; D gene ambiguous. Germline-derived CDR1 and CDR2 are FNHDT and SITEND (reference sequence). Trimming pared 3 bases from V and 5 bases from J, leaving 6 bases between. This CDR3 region has 12 residues. This chain's CDR3 is CASSKIDAEQFF. CDR3 bases read: TGTGCCAGCAGTAAAATAGATGCT.

This clone was found a few times. TCRdb's protein and the DNA translation differ at residue 12; the protein here comes from the DNA. Each gene name is a mouse one. With the read ending 3 residues before the CDR3 end, the germline J gene is used to fill in that end. This chain joins TRBV19 and TRBJ1-3; D possibly corresponds to TRBD1 (6 bases). The CDR3 totals 15 residues. Trimming left V 7 bases short and J 4 bases short, with 18 bases between. CDR1 is FNHDT and CDR2 is SITEND in the germline V gene (reference sequence). The CDR3: CASHRGGARGNTLYF. The DNA read from the CDR3 is TGTGCCAGCCACCGAGGGGGGGCGCGGGGAAATACG.

Worth noting for this clone: Here the gene names and germline are mouse. The read ends 4 residues shy of where the CDR3 ends; the end is completed using the germline J gene. This chain joins TRBV13-3 and TRBJ1-2; the match to TRBD1 covers 9 bases. Germline assignment: CDR1 NNHDY and CDR2 SYVADS. Germline trimming cut 6 bases from V and 3 bases from J; bases unmatched to any gene: 6. The CDR3 has 14 residues. CDR3 in amino acids: CASKTGGADSDYTF. CDR3 DNA (partial): TGTGCCAGCAAAACAGGGGGCGCGGACTCC.

A few counts support this clone. Mouse names are used for the genes. The CDR3 end lies 4 residues beyond the end of the read and is filled in from the germline J gene. The chain recombines TRBV13-3 with TRBJ2-3, with 12 bases fitting TRBD2. Germline values: CDR1 NNHDY, CDR2 SYVADS. The CDR3 has 17 residues. Trimming removed 5 bases from V and 0 bases from J; junction bases left unmatched: 7. The DNA read from the CDR3 is TGTGCCAGCAGGCCGACTGGGGGGGCGCGGAGTGCAGAA. It translates to CASRPTGGARSAE. The whole CDR3 protein is CASRPTGGARSAETLYF.

On this clone: Here the gene names and germline are mouse. The read is 4 residues too short to cover the CDR3 end, so that end is filled in from the germline J gene. V and J are TRBV29 and TRBJ2-4, with TRBD1 matching 9 bases. Per germline, CDR1 MSHET and CDR2 SYDVDS. V was pared by 6 bases and J by 3 bases, with 7 bases of the junction left unmatched. The CDR3 spans 15 residues. CDR3 DNA, as far as it was read: TGTGCTAGCAGCCCCTCGGACAGGGGCCAAAAC. This sequence encodes CASSPSDRGQN. The CDR3 in full is CASSPSDRGQNTLYF.

Of note for this clone: Gene names are the mouse ones. Sequencing ends 4 residues short of the CDR3 end; the germline J gene provides the rest. V is TRBV13-3 and J is TRBJ2-3; a weak D match, TRBD1 (7 bases). CDR3 size: 14 residues. Per germline, CDR1 NNHDY and CDR2 SYVADS. The V end was cut by 5 bases, the J end by 3 bases, with 13 bases between. The CDR3 sequence: CASREEGAAETLYF. The CDR3 bases that were read are TGTGCCAGCAGGGAGGAGGGGGCGGCAGAA.

A note on this clone: Genes and germline come from the mouse. From the germline J gene comes the end of the CDR3, since the read stops 4 residues before it. The chain uses TRBV13-3 and TRBJ2-4, with a possible D match to TRBD1 (6 bases). The CDR3 length is 16 residues. Per the germline V gene, CDR1 is NNHDY and CDR2 is SYVADS. V was cut by 2 bases and J by 1 base, with 14 bases left in between. CDR3 DNA (partial): TGTGCCAGCAGTGACGCCAGGGGCGAGGGTCAAAAC. This encodes CASSDARGEGQN. The whole CDR3 region reads CASSDARGEGQNTLYF.

This clone was seen a few times. Germline and genes here are mouse. The read gets to within 4 residues of the CDR3 end, and the germline J gene fills in the rest. This sequence joins TRBV1 and TRBJ2-3; 8 bases line up with TRBD2. V dropped 0 bases and J dropped 3; count of bases not matched to a gene: 5. Germline values: CDR1 NSQYPW, CDR2 LRSPGD (reference sequence). This CDR3 spans 16 amino acids. Partial CDR3 DNA: TGCACCTGCAGTGCAGATGGGCTGGGGGGAGCAGAA. Residues: CTCSADGLGGAE. The CDR3 in its entirety is CTCSADGLGGAETLYF.

Points on this clone: Mouse gene names apply. The read comes to an end 4 residues before the CDR3 does, leaving the germline J gene to fill in the end. V is TRBV14 and J is TRBJ2-7, with 9 bases that match TRBD1. Per the germline V gene, CDR1 is SGHDT and CDR2 is FRDEAV. The CDR3 contains 14 residues. The CDR3: CASSLRDREDEQYF. CDR3 DNA, as far as it was read: TGTGCCAGCAGCCTCAGGGACAGGGAGGAT.

Regarding this clone: Here the gene names and germline are mouse. The CDR3 is cut off 4 residues early in the read; its end comes from the germline J gene. V and J are TRBV13-3 and TRBJ1-4; a weak D match, TRBD1 (6 bases). V was clipped by 7 bases and J by 4 bases, with 11 bases between them. This CDR3 has 13 residues. Germline CDR1 NNHDY, CDR2 SYVADS. CDR3 region: CASAPGVNERLFF. The sequenced CDR3 bases are TGTGCCAGCGCTCCAGGGGTCAACGAA.